This TCR beta chain was profiled in a study of blood T cell repertoires in COVID-19. Study details: Both acute and convalescent COVID-19 samples were obtained from the United States, Italy and Spain. Sources were T cells, B-cell-depleted T cells, or PBMCs; the material itself was cDNA or gDNA.

Seattle enrolled patients during active infection and tracked them longitudinally. Under the authors' procedure: Scientists estimated how many nucleated cells there were by amplifying reference gene primers. Generated by immunoSEQ multiplex PCR, the TCRdb table keeps only in-frame clones and is missing some. The V and J calls and clone size come from that table; D and trimming were worked out from the DNA. Of under 90,000 clones listed, roughly nine tenths are singletons. The CDR3 has 11 residues. CDR1 is DFQATT and CDR2 is SNEGSKA in the germline V gene (reference sequence). The V segment lost 6 bases and the J segment 9 bases; nucleotides outside the gene matches: 4.

J is TRBJ2-1 and V is TRBV20-1; 8 bases align to TRBD1. Source material: peripheral blood. The receptor was derived from a man aged 40-55 years with COVID-19, enrolled during active disease. The DNA for the CDR3 is TGCAGTGCGAGGACAGGGAGTGAGCAGTTCTTC. Its protein product is CSARTGSEQFF.